The 14 T cell receptor beta chains listed next were all sequenced from one sample in a study of TIL therapy for anti-PD-1-resistant metastatic lung cancer. The immunoSEQ assay was v3. The data were produced by immunoSEQ multiplex PCR, yet TCRdb's version contains in-frame clones alone and is incomplete. The sample lists fewer than 20,000 clones, approximately 74% occurring once. Time point of the sample: pre-treatment sample, taken before nivolumab and TIL therapy. This sample comprised blood, obtained at baseline. These TCRs come from a person aged 25 to 80 with non-small cell lung cancer.

This clone came up a few times. J is TRBJ2-4 and V is TRBV5-5; D may be TRBD1 (5 bases). Germline V gives CDR1 SGHKS, CDR2 YYEKEE (reference sequence). V dropped 1 base and J dropped 1 base, with 15 bases sitting between them. The CDR3 is 17 residues long. CDR3 sequence reads: CASSLLPQGMAKNIQYF. CDR3 DNA: TGTGCCAGCAGCTTGTTACCCCAGGGTATGGCCAAAAACATTCAGTACTTC. Full variable domain (remainder filled in from reference TRBV5-5 and TRBJ2-4): DAGVTQSPTHLIKTRGQQVTLRCSPISGHKSVSWYQQVLGQGPQFIFQYYEKEERGRGNFPDRFSARQFPNYSSELNVNALLLGDSALYLCASSLLPQGMAKNIQYFGAGTRLSVL.

The chain recombines TRBV6-1 with TRBJ2-7; the match to TRBD2 covers 9 bases. The CDR3 sequence is 14 residues long. The V and J ends lost 6 bases and 2 bases, in that order; junction bases with no gene match: 5. CDR1 is MNHNS and CDR2 is SASEGT in the germline V gene. The CDR3 here is CASRASGETYEQYF. In nucleotides, the CDR3 is TGTGCCAGCAGGGCTAGCGGGGAGACCTACGAGCAGTACTTC.

The table lists this clone with a few counts. The rearrangement links TRBV11-2 to TRBJ2-2; 9 bases match TRBD1. J was trimmed by 1 base and V by 4 bases; bases with no gene match: 4. CDR1 SGHAT and CDR2 FQNNGV come from the germline V gene. The CDR3 totals 16 residues. Written as DNA, the CDR3 is TGTGCCAGCAGCTCCCGGGACAGGGTGAACACCGGGGAGCTGTTTTTT. The encoded protein is CASSSRDRVNTGELFF.

The chain couples TRBV2 to TRBJ1-1; a possible D gene is TRBD1 (5 bases). With 4 bases removed from V and 3 bases from J, the gap between germline ends came to 12 bases. There are 14 residues in the CDR3. CDR1 and CDR2 (germline): SNHLY, FYNNEI. The CDR3 DNA sequence: TGTGCCAGCAGTGTATCGGGGGTAGACACTGAAGCTTTCTTT. This gives the protein CASSVSGVDTEAFF.

The V and J genes are TRBV7-9 and TRBJ2-2; TRBD1 might be the D (5 bases). This CDR3 is 14 amino acids long. Germline CDR1 is SEHNR and CDR2 is FQNEAQ (reference sequence). The V end was cut by 1 base, the J end by 7 bases, with 10 bases between. Here the CDR3 DNA reads TGTGCCAGCAGCTTAGGGGGCGCAAACGGGGAGCTGTTTTTT. Translation gives CASSLGGANGELFF.

In this sample, this clone turned up many times. The chain joins TRBV18 to TRBJ2-1; 13 bases match TRBD2. The germline V gene encodes CDR1 KGHSH and CDR2 LQKENI. CDR3 length: 15 amino acids. Trimming at V came to 4 bases and at J to 7 bases, leaving 4 bases not matched to a gene. The CDR3, as DNA: TGTGCCAGCTCACTATCGACTAGCGGGGGGAATGAGCAGTTCTTC. This codes for CASSLSTSGGNEQFF.

The chain has TRBV29-1 and TRBJ2-1; D unresolved. The CDR3 contains 16 residues. V lost 2 bases, J lost 0 bases, and 14 bases lay in between. Germline V CDR1 and CDR2: SQVTM, ANQGSEA. CDR3 nucleotides: TGCAGCGTTGAATGGCTTGGCGGCGGCTCCTACAATGAGCAGTTCTTC. Its translation: CSVEWLGGGSYNEQFF.

This chain links TRBV10-3 with TRBJ1-1; 8 nucleotides line up with TRBD1. Unmatched junction bases numbered 2, after V lost 4 bases and J lost 1 base. The germline V gene has CDR1 ENHRY and CDR2 SYGVKD. This CDR3 comprises 14 residues. The CDR3 loop is CAISGGTGNTEAFF. CDR3 nucleotides: TGTGCCATCAGTGGCGGGACAGGGAACACTGAAGCTTTCTTT.

V and J are TRBV7-8 and TRBJ2-5, with a possible D match to TRBD1 (5 bases). This CDR3 region has 13 residues. Per germline, CDR1 SGHVS and CDR2 FQNEAQ. V was clipped by 4 bases and J by 5 bases, with 11 bases between them. The CDR3 region is CASSWGLGETQYF. The CDR3 nucleotides read TGTGCCAGCAGCTGGGGCTTGGGGGAGACCCAGTACTTC. Filled out from reference TRBV7-8 and TRBJ2-5, the complete variable domain reads GAGVSQSPRYKVAKRGQDVALRCDPISGHVSLFWYQQALGQGPEFLTYFQNEAQLDKSGLPSDRFFAERPEGSVSTLKIQRTQQEDSAVYLCASSWGLGETQYFGPGTRLLVL.

The V and J genes are TRBV6-4 and TRBJ2-3; 11 bases align to TRBD2. Germline V CDR1 and CDR2: MRHNA, SNTAGT. V trimming: 4 bases; J trimming: 5 bases; junction bases outside the gene matches: 8. The CDR3 is 16 residues long. CDR3 bases: TGTGCCAGCAGTGTAGAAGGGACTAGCGGTGTAGATACGCAGTATTTT. Its protein is CASSVEGTSGVDTQYF.

With regard to this clone: The identical CDR3 is also encoded by other nucleotide sequences in the sample. This chain uses TRBV5-4 with TRBJ2-7, with 13 nucleotides matching TRBD2. Germline V gene lookup returns CDR1 SGHNT and CDR2 YYREEE (reference sequence). The ends lost 3 bases at V and 7 bases at J; junction bases unmatched: 7. There are 15 residues in the CDR3. This CDR3 reads CASSSTSGGGREQYF. The DNA for the CDR3 is TGTGCCAGCAGCTCTACTAGCGGGGGGGGGCGGGAGCAGTACTTC.

This clone was detected once. This sequence joins TRBV7-2 and TRBJ2-7; D gene uncertain. The CDR3 length is 11 residues. CDR1 and CDR2 (germline): SGHTA, FQGNSA. V was clipped by 5 bases and J by 4 bases, with 6 bases between them. The CDR3 region is CASSPSYEQYF. The CDR3 nucleotides read TGTGCCAGCAGCCCCAGTTACGAGCAGTACTTC.

The gene calls are TRBV15 and TRBJ2-7; D gene ambiguous. This CDR3 contains 13 residues. CDR1 LNHNV and CDR2 YYDKDF come from the germline V gene (reference sequence). Trimming pared 8 bases from V and 0 bases from J, leaving 11 bases between. In DNA form, the CDR3 reads TGTGCCACCGCAGGACGGTCCTCCTACGAGCAGTACTTC. It specifies CATAGRSSYEQYF.

This clone was observed a handful of times. The rearrangement links TRBV5-1 to TRBJ1-2; possibly TRBD1 for D (5 bases). Germline V gene sequence: CDR1 SGHRS, CDR2 YFSETQ. This CDR3 is 14 amino acids long. With 4 bases removed from V and 2 bases from J, the gap between germline ends came to 12 bases. CDR3 region: CASSQDNMNYGYTF. The CDR3 region has the DNA TGCGCCAGCAGCCAGGACAACATGAACTATGGCTACACCTTC.